This entry lists 18 T cell receptor beta chains sequenced from one sample in a study of blood T cell repertoires in COVID-19. TCRdb's copy holds only in-frame clones and misses some; the assay was immunoSEQ multiplex PCR. The data contain approximately 210,000 clones, approximately 83% of them singletons. The specimen sequenced was peripheral blood. Receptors were obtained from a woman aged 40 to 50 with active or convalescent COVID-19.

This clone was counted only a few times. The rearrangement uses TRBV18 and TRBJ2-3, with TRBD2 matching over 12 bases. V lost 4 bases and J lost 2; bases outside the gene matches: 7. Germline assignment: CDR1 KGHSH and CDR2 LQKENI. The CDR3 covers 17 residues. CDR3 sequence: CASSRRTSGAFTDTQYF. CDR3 nucleotides: TGTGCCAGCTCACGAAGGACTAGCGGGGCATTCACAGATACGCAGTATTTT.

The rearrangement joins TRBV19 to TRBJ1-1, with D possibly matching TRBD1 (6 bases). Germline CDR1 is LNHDA and CDR2 is SQIVND (reference sequence). V lost 7 bases and J lost 0, with 24 bases in between. The CDR3 runs to 18 residues. CDR3 in DNA: TGTGCCAGTATCTCGATCAGGGGAAGGTGGGGCATGAACACTGAAGCTTTCTTT. Amino acids: CASISIRGRWGMNTEAFF.

V usage is TRBV7-9 and J usage is TRBJ1-6; D is uncertain. The CDR3 totals 15 residues. CDR1 is SEHNR, CDR2 FQNEAQ, per germline (reference sequence). Trimming removed 1 base from V and 7 bases from J, with 11 bases in between. In DNA, the CDR3 is TGTGCCAGCAGCTTAGGGGAGTTTGCCAATTCACCCCTCCACTTT. Protein sequence: CASSLGEFANSPLHF.

The chain uses TRBV29-1 and TRBJ2-3, with a tentative D call TRBD1 (6 bases). V was clipped by 6 bases and J by 6 bases, with 19 bases between them. The CDR3 is 14 amino acids. Germline assignment: CDR1 SQVTM and CDR2 ANQGSEA. The CDR3 spells CSVTRGAGIDTQYF. The CDR3 nucleotides read TGCAGCGTGACCAGGGGCGCAGGGATTGATACGCAGTATTTT.

CDR3 sequence reads: CASSSRDSYEQYF. Here the CDR3 DNA reads TGTGCCAGCAGTAGCCGGGACAGCTACGAGCAGTACTTC. The rearrangement uses TRBV27 and TRBJ2-7, with 7 positions matching TRBD1. Germline V gene lookup returns CDR1 MNHEY and CDR2 SMNVEV (reference sequence). This CDR3 has 13 amino acids. The V gene end was trimmed by 5 bases and the J gene end by 3 bases; junction bases not matched to a gene: 4.

V is TRBV6-2 or TRBV6-3 and J is TRBJ1-2; D gene uncertain. The ends were cut back, 2 bases at V and 4 bases at J, with 14 bases in the middle. The CDR3 length is 15 residues. Germline V CDR1 and CDR2: MNHEY, SVGEGT. The CDR3 bases are TGTGCCAGCAGTTACGGGTCGGCCAGCGTCTATGGCTACACCTTC. As protein: CASSYGSASVYGYTF.

This chain links TRBV7-2 with TRBJ1-5; TRBD1 matches 8 bases. The V and J ends lost 1 base and 2 bases, in that order; junction bases with no gene match: 1. The germline V gene encodes CDR1 SGHTA and CDR2 FQGNSA. CDR3 length: 15 residues. The CDR3 coding sequence is TGTGCCAGCAGCTTAGACAGGGGGGGCAATCAGCCCCAGCATTTT. Amino acids: CASSLDRGGNQPQHF.

This clone was recorded only once. The chain joins TRBV19 to TRBJ2-7, with D possibly matching TRBD2 (6 bases). Germline values: CDR1 LNHDA, CDR2 SQIVND (reference sequence). The CDR3 covers 15 residues. Trimming took off 5 bases at V and 2 bases at J, with 16 bases between the two ends. The CDR3 sequence is CASSFAGGVAYEQYF. CDR3 DNA: TGTGCCAGTAGTTTCGCGGGCGGGGTCGCCTACGAGCAGTACTTC.

J is TRBJ2-1 and V is TRBV6-2 or TRBV6-3; TRBD2 matches 11 bases. V lost 0 bases, J lost 5 bases, and 15 bases stayed unmatched. Germline CDR1 and CDR2: MNHEY and SVGEGT. The CDR3 covers 20 residues. CDR3 nucleotide sequence: TGTGCCAGCAGTTACTCTGCTAGCGGGGGGACCTCGGGTAACCACAATGAGCAGTTCTTC. Encoded protein: CASSYSASGGTSGNHNEQFF.

The chain is built from TRBV12-5 and TRBJ2-5; no firm D call. Germline V gene lookup returns CDR1 LGHNT and CDR2 FRNRAP. The CDR3 length is 12 residues. Between the trimmed V and J ends, which lost 5 bases and 5 bases, there was a span of 9 bases. CDR3 DNA: TGTGCTAGTGGTCACCCCGGGGAGACCCAGTACTTC. It yields the protein CASGHPGETQYF.

V gene TRBV7-6 combines with J gene TRBJ1-1; the D is unclear. Trimming cost V 5 bases and J 4 bases, with 11 bases left between them. The CDR3 covers 13 residues. Germline V CDR1 and CDR2: SGHVS, FNYEAQ. The CDR3 nucleotides read TGTGCCAGCAGCGAATTCGAGGGCACTGAAGCTTTCTTT. Amino acid sequence: CASSEFEGTEAFF.

The table lists this clone with a few counts. V and J are TRBV11-3 and TRBJ2-7, with 7 bases matching TRBD2. V was clipped by 7 bases and J by 2 bases; unmatched bases: 8. The CDR3 totals 14 residues. Germline CDR1 reads SGHNT; CDR2 reads YENEEA. The CDR3 DNA sequence: TGTGCCAGCAAGGTCGGCAGCGGGACCTACGAGCAGTACTTC. Its protein product is CASKVGSGTYEQYF.

J is TRBJ1-1 and V is TRBV10-3; the match to TRBD1 covers 9 bases. V lost 7 bases and J lost 1; bases outside the gene matches: 7. Per germline, CDR1 ENHRY and CDR2 SYGVKD. The CDR3 totals 15 residues. CDR3 DNA sequence: TGTGCCATCACCGGACAGGGGCGGGGGAACACTGAAGCTTTCTTT. Encoded protein: CAITGQGRGNTEAFF.

This clone was seen just once. The chain combines TRBV2 with TRBJ1-4; 9 nucleotides line up with TRBD1. The germline V gene encodes CDR1 SNHLY and CDR2 FYNNEI. The CDR3 totals 14 residues. After removal of 8 bases from V and 7 bases from J, the junction contained 8 bases not matched to a gene. The CDR3 loop is CASAADRGREKLFF. The CDR3 DNA reads TGTGCCAGCGCCGCGGACAGGGGACGTGAAAAACTGTTTTTT.

On this clone itself: The same CDR3 is also encoded by other DNA sequences in this sample. The chain employs TRBV7-2 and TRBJ1-2; no definite D call. The V gene lost 1 base and the J gene lost 3 bases, with 6 bases spanning the gap. Germline values: CDR1 SGHTA, CDR2 FQGNSA. The CDR3 is made up of 13 amino acids. The CDR3 DNA follows: TGTGCCAGCAGCTTAGGCGGTGACTATGGCTACACCTTC. Amino acids: CASSLGGDYGYTF.

The J gene is TRBJ1-6, the V gene TRBV5-8, with 8 bases lining up with TRBD1. The J segment lost 7 bases and the V segment lost 4 bases, leaving 7 bases of the junction unmatched. The CDR3 covers 15 residues. The germline V gene has CDR1 SGHTS and CDR2 YDEGEE. This CDR3 reads CASSIPGGANSPLHF. CDR3 DNA: TGTGCCAGCAGCATCCCAGGGGGCGCGAATTCACCCCTCCACTTT.

In this sample, this clone turned up many times. This sample includes further DNA sequences coding for the same CDR3. The chain joins TRBV6-2 or TRBV6-3 to TRBJ2-7; perhaps TRBD1 as D (5 bases). The germline V and J ends were trimmed by 2 bases and 6 bases, with 23 bases remaining between them. CDR3 length equals 17 residues. The germline V gene encodes CDR1 MNHEY and CDR2 SVGEGT. The CDR3 region is CASSYPFLPARGFEQYF. Here the CDR3 DNA reads TGTGCCAGCAGTTACCCCTTCCTGCCCGCTAGGGGTTTCGAGCAGTACTTC.

The chain has TRBV11-2 and TRBJ1-2; D ambiguous. CDR3 length equals 18 residues. V lost 4 bases, J lost 2 bases, and 23 bases lay in between. Germline CDR1 and CDR2: SGHAT and FQNNGV. The CDR3 DNA reads TGTGCCAGCAGCTCCCCTCGGGTCGGACTTTCGAACAACTATGGCTACACCTTC. Its translation is CASSSPRVGLSNNYGYTF.